This entry features one T cell receptor (beta chain) sequence. Its target is unknown. cDNA libraries for TRB were generated by 5' RACE incorporating UMI labels. TCRdb reanalyzed the 5' RACE reads and collapses them to one entry per CDR3 protein, without DNA. This listing includes under 45,000 distinct CDR3 sequences. This entry comes from a study of CXCR3-negative and CXCR3-positive naive CD8 T cells. Study as a whole: Across all libraries, TRB reads numbered about 135 million, with about 1.5 +/- 0.3 million in each library. Whole-study results and caveats: Similar TRBV-TRBJ usage was seen in naive cells (both CXCR3-negative and CXCR3-positive), but memory cells differed. Sequencing showed both naive subsets with comparably high diversity, and memory CD8+ cells much lower.

Per CD8+ T cell subset, triplicate sorts of 300,000 or so cells each were done. Germline CDR1 and CDR2: SGHAT and FQNNGV. The CDR3 has 14 amino acids. The sequence was collected from a human donor in good health. Some clones in this sample may be carry-over from other donors' samples. The genes are TRBV11-2 and TRBJ2-5; TCRdb reports TRBD2, a call that lacks DNA to check it against. The sample comprised memory CD8+ T cells from blood. The CDR3 here is CASSPSRIQETQYF.